This record concerns one T cell receptor (beta chain) sequence. Its antigen is unknown. These data originate in a study of regulatory T cells in long-lasting Graves disease. Findings and limits, study-wide: Only peripheral blood was studied, not thyroid tissue. Persistent disease preferred TRBV28, TRBJ1-2 and TRBJ2-5; new disease, TRBV20-1 and TRBJ2-1. More public clonotypes were shared by persistent patients (2,741) than by new patients (approximately 1,000).

To make TCR beta libraries, researchers used iRepertoire HTBI primers and Arm-PCR of CDR3 regions. MiXCR, applied by TCRdb to the multiplex PCR reads, yields one record per CDR3 protein. The sample consists of under 350,000 distinct CDR3 sequences, around 20% of them appearing once. Time point specified: persistent/refractory GD, antithyroid drugs over 5 years with positive TRAb. Preparation of the TCR library used RNA extracted from PBMCs. An endocrinology department in Xi'an, China, supplied the patients. Germline trimming cut 5 bases from V and 0 bases from J; bases unmatched to any gene: 7. Germline CDR1 and CDR2: DFQATT and SNEGSKA (reference sequence). The CDR3 has 15 residues.

The TCR originated in a female donor with Graves disease. This sequence joins TRBV20-1 and TRBJ1-3; TRBD1 aligns across 7 bases. The material was peripheral blood mononuclear cells (PBMCs), obtained when the disease was refractory, from a patient treated with antithyroid drugs. CDR3 loop: CSADDRTGSGNTIYF. The CDR3 DNA reads as TGCAGTGCTGACGACCGGACAGGCTCTGGAAACACCATATATTTT.